The present T cell receptor (beta chain) was sequenced within a study of shared clonotypes between healthy human individuals. Study details: A donor's plate count was three for CD4 naive and three for CD4 memory; CD8 naive had two and CD8 memory one.

Study findings and constraints: Even with large depth, rarefaction showed that sorted-subset sequencing was incomplete.

CD45RO negativity and positive selection for CCR7 defined naive CD8 cells, a population that excluded terminally differentiated effector memory CD45RA+ cells. Several immunoSEQ plates held equal portions of the genomic DNA taken from each subset. Replicate PCRs for sorted subsets used approximately 190 ng DNA; this equaled 33,000 or so T cell genomes. The table came from immunoSEQ multiplex PCR; TCRdb's copy has only in-frame clones and leaves some out. In the table there are 550,000 to 750,000 clones, 95% to 96% of which are singletons. About this clone itself: Antigen specificity is unknown.

The CDR3 is 14 residues long. The V gene end was trimmed by 6 bases and the J gene end by 1 base; junction bases not matched to a gene: 4. Germline CDR1 MDHEN, CDR2 SYDVKM. Sample: naive CD8+ T cells sorted from blood. The receptor's source is a woman aged 30 to 39 in good health. The V gene is TRBV28, the J gene TRBJ1-1; 8 bases are shared with TRBD1. CDR3 region: CASRAGTGNTEAFF. CDR3 DNA sequence: TGTGCCAGCAGAGCCGGGACAGGGAACACTGAAGCTTTCTTT. Full variable domain (remainder filled in from reference TRBV28 and TRBJ1-1): DVKVTQSSRYLVKRTGEKVFLECVQDMDHENMFWYRQDPGLGLRLIYFSYDVKMKEKGDIPEGYSVSREKKERFSLILESASTNQTSMYLCASRAGTGNTEAFFGQGTRLTVV.